This T cell receptor (beta chain) was identified in a study of T-cell reconstitution after alpha-beta-depleted transplantation in children. Regarding the study as a whole: Reportedly, alpha-beta T cells present about two months post-transplant originated from several hundred expanded clones of graft origin. The study traced high day-60 TCRbeta diversity in some patients to surviving recipient T cells and thymic progenitors. Hyperexpanded clones declined; after one year, newly produced T cells mostly supplied diversity.

CDR3 length equals 13 residues. The germline V gene encodes CDR1 SGHNT and CDR2 YYREEE (reference sequence). The trim removed 5 bases at V and 12 bases at J, leaving 8 bases unmatched. Molecular barcoding with unique molecular identifiers was used for the TCRbeta library. TCRdb reprocessed the PCR reads with MiXCR, giving one entry per CDR3 protein. The sample records about 580,000 distinct CDR3 sequences, about a quarter being singletons. In the case of this clonotype: Its antigen is unknown.

This TCR was sampled from a boy in the first two years of life with Wiskott-Aldrich syndrome, due to receive a stem cell transplant. This sequence joins TRBV5-4 and TRBJ2-1, with 10 bases that match TRBD2. Sequencing was performed on PBMCs, taken before TCRalphabeta/CD19-depleted stem cell transplant. CDR3 DNA sequence: TGTGCCAGCAGGACCCTAGCGGGAGAAGTGCAGTTCTTC. Its translation: CASRTLAGEVQFF.